The present T cell receptor (beta chain) was sequenced within a study of blood T cell repertoires in COVID-19. Study information: Acute and convalescent COVID-19 samples came from the United States, Italy and Spain. Sample material is recorded as cDNA or gDNA derived from T cells, B-cell-depleted T cells, or PBMCs.

CDR1 LGHNA and CDR2 YSLEER come from the germline V gene. The length of the CDR3 is 16 residues. The ends lost 1 base at V and 4 bases at J; junction bases unmatched: 3. Original processing notes: Estimated nucleated cell counts came from reference gene primer amplification. TCRdb's table, derived via immunoSEQ multiplex PCR, lists solely in-frame clones and lacks some. The V and J calls and clone size are taken from that table; D and trimming were inferred from the DNA. Of under 150,000 clones listed, about four fifths are singletons. V is TRBV4-3 and J is TRBJ2-5, with TRBD2 matching 13 bases. The source is a man in his forties with active or convalescent COVID-19. Sequenced input: peripheral blood. The CDR3 sequence is CASSQGLAGGGETQYF. For the CDR3, the DNA is TGCGCCAGCAGCCAAGGACTAGCGGGGGGAGGAGAGACCCAGTACTTC.